This TCR beta chain is drawn from a study of beta chain features in type 1 diabetes. The overall study: The samples had roughly 110,000,000 sorted cells examined in all.

General study findings and limits: Among patients with Type 1 diabetes, TCRB CDR3s were moderately but significantly shorter in every one of the four CD4+ subsets.

Reverse transcription of all isolated RNA meant that expressed TCRB transcripts were sequenced. Data came from immunoSEQ multiplex PCR; TCRdb stores just in-frame clones and leaves some out. The sample consists of about 450,000 clones, over 9.5% of them appearing once. Concerning this clone itself: Antigen specificity is unknown.

Based on CD45RO/CCR7/CD25/CD127/CD95/CD27, CD4+ regulatory, stem cell-like memory, naive and central memory cells were sorted. V trimming: 3 bases; J trimming: 1 base; junction bases outside the gene matches: 3. CDR3 length: 17 residues. Germline V gene data show CDR1 as KGHSH and CDR2 as LQKENI. The V and J genes are TRBV18 and TRBJ2-3; 14 nucleotides line up with TRBD2. Input material: naive CD4+ T cells from blood. The receptor comes from a woman under 30 in good health. The CDR3 is CASSPGTSGSGTDTQYF. In DNA, the CDR3 is TGTGCCAGCTCACCGGGGACTAGCGGGAGCGGCACAGATACGCAGTATTTT.